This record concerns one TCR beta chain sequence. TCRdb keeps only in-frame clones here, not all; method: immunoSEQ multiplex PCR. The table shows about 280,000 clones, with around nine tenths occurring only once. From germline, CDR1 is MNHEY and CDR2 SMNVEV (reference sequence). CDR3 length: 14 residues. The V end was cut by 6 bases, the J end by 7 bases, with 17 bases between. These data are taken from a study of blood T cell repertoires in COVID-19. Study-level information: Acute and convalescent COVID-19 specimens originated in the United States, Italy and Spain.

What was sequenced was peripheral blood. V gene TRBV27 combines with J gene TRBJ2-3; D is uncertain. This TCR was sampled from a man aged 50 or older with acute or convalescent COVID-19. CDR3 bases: TGTGCCAGCAGGATGAGGCCTCTGGCCCATACGCAGTATTTT. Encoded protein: CASRMRPLAHTQYF.